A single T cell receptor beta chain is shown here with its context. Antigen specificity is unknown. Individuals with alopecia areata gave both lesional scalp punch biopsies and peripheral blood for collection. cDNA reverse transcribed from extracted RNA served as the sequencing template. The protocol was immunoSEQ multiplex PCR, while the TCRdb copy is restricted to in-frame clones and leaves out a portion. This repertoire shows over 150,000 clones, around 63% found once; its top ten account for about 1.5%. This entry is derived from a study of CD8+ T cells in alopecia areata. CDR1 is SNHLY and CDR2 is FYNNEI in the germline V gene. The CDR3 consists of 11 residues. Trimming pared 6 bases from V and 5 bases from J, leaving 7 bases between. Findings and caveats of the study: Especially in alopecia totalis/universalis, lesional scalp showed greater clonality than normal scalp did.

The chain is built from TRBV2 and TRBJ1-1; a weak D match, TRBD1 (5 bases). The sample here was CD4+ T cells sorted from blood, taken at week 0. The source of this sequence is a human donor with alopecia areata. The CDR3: CASSRGTEAFF. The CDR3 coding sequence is TGTGCCAGCAGCCGGGGGACTGAAGCTTTCTTT.